The present T cell receptor (beta chain) was sequenced within a study of blood T cell repertoires in COVID-19. Study-wide background: The origin of the acute and convalescent COVID-19 samples was the United States, Italy and Spain. In each case, the material was cDNA or gDNA derived from T cells, B-cell-depleted T cells, or PBMCs.

Per the original methods: By means of reference gene primer amplification, nucleated cell counts were estimated. Clones were read by immunoSEQ multiplex PCR, and TCRdb kept only the in-frame ones, dropping some. For V, J and clone size, that table is used; D and trimming come from the DNA. This table holds some 400,000 clones, roughly 86% found once. Trimming at V came to 5 bases and at J to 1 base, leaving 6 bases not matched to a gene. This CDR3 contains 17 residues. Germline lookup yields CDR1 SGHTA and CDR2 FQGTGA. The receptor was isolated from a human donor in a cohort sampled during active COVID-19. The chain has TRBV7-3 and TRBJ2-1; 12 nucleotides line up with TRBD2. The sample was peripheral blood. In nucleotides, the CDR3 is TGTGCCAGCAGCCTAATGGGACTAGCGGGTTCCTACAATGAGCAGTTCTTC. As protein: CASSLMGLAGSYNEQFF.